This T cell receptor beta chain was documented in a study of OX40 agonist ivuxolimab in advanced cancers. Study-level background: Three patients got partial responses; one had hepatocellular carcinoma and two had cutaneous melanoma.

The CDR3 has 17 amino acids. The junction had 2 bases not matched to a gene; V was cut back by 4 bases and J by 1 base. Germline V gene lookup returns CDR1 SGHDN and CDR2 FVKESK. Findings and caveats of the study: Partial responders at 0.1-3.0 mg/kg had among the lowest clonal expansion.

The repertoire was sequenced with immunoSEQ multiplex PCR; TCRdb's copy has only in-frame clones and lacks some. The sample contains 45,000 to 55,000 clones, about 88% of which appear only once. Concerning this clone: Its antigen is undetermined.

The receptor comes from an adult with an advanced solid tumor such as melanoma, head and neck, liver or kidney cancer. Sequencing used CD4+ or CD8+ T cells sorted from blood, obtained in a trial of the OX40 agonist ivuxolimab. The chain uses TRBV14 and TRBJ2-3; 16 bases align to TRBD2. The chain's CDR3 is CASSRGTSGRGTDTQYF. CDR3 coding DNA: TGTGCCAGCAGCCGTGGGACTAGCGGGAGGGGCACAGATACGCAGTATTTT.